A selection of T cell receptor beta chains follows, all from one sample in a study of cytomegalovirus exposure and HLA in healthy donors. Sequencing used immunoSEQ multiplex PCR; TCRdb keeps in-frame clones, though not all of them. The sample shows roughly 100,000 clones, approximately 80% of them seen only once. The source material was PBMCs. The receptors here all came from a human donor in good health. Each CDR3 is given without its conserved first and last residue.

>TRBJ2-7|TRBV15
ATSRWRPPYEQY
>TRBJ1-4|TRBV6-5
ASTIGQGGEKLF
>TRBJ1-5|TRBV30
ACAGAHNQPQH
>TRBJ2-3|TRBV2
ASGSRTQY
>TRBJ2-5|TRBV27
ASSLLGVQETQY
>TRBJ2-5|TRBV27
ASRSLASAQETQY
>TRBJ1-3|TRBV5-6
ASSPDGQVGNTIY
>TRBJ1-1|TRBV27
ASVERGDTEAF
>TRBJ2-5|TRBV5-1
ASSLAAPTGETQY
>TRBJ2-7|TRBV29-1
SANRGAYEQY
>TRBJ1-3|TRBV19
ASSDRDWGNTIY
>TRBJ1-5|TRBV19
ASSIRTKQPQH
>TRBJ2-1|TRBV7-2
ASSLGGRGSDEQF
>TRBJ2-7|TRBV25-1
ASSIEQCSSYEQY
>TRBJ2-2|TRBV7-2
ASSRGHNTGELF
>TRBJ1-3|TRBV2
ASSQGLTGNTIY
>TRBJ2-1|TRBV18
ASSPGTGGYEQF
>TRBJ1-2|TRBV28
ASSLFGAGGNYGYT
>TRBJ2-7|TRBV6-5
ASSSFVGSAVYEQY
>TRBJ1-1|TRBV7-2
ASSLPGRYTEAF
>TRBJ1-3|TRBV5-1
ASSLSTGAGNTIY
>TRBJ1-1|TRBV5-1
ASSPLNRRNTEAF
>TRBJ1-6|TRBV2
ASSDDGRRNSPLH
>TRBJ1-5|TRBV7-2
ASSLAWVGDQPQH
>TRBJ1-5|TRBV2
ASSLQGTSNQPQH
>TRBJ1-2|TRBV29-1
SVELDAGARGYT
>TRBJ2-5|TRBV5-5
ATGDSRSQETQY
>TRBJ1-5|TRBV6-5
ASSATGYQPQH
>TRBJ2-7|TRBV7-2
ASSLLGTRYEQY